The clone carrying this TCR beta chain was recorded at least ten times. Its antigen is as yet unknown. The data belong to a study of CD8+CD57+ T cells in acquired aplastic anemia. Study-wide context: DNA per sorted CD4+ or CD8+ sample ranged 0.2 to 27.4 ug, averaging 3.2 ug. Findings of the study overall: Between patients and controls, CD8+ Simpson's diversity did not vary significantly.

It was patients with CD8+CD57+ cell expansion by flow cytometry who were chosen for sequencing. There were no patients without severe acquired aplastic anemia. Germline CDR1 LNHDA, CDR2 SQIVND (reference sequence). The length of the CDR3 is 13 residues. Trimming removed 6 bases at V and 4 bases at J, with 13 bases between. Using genomic DNA as the template, TCR beta VDJ and CDR3 profiling was carried out. One entry per CDR3 protein, called by TCRdb with MiXCR from the reads. Among some 170,000 distinct CDR3 sequences listed, 40% to 50% were seen once. This receptor was obtained from a human donor with aplastic anemia. The sample was sorted CD4+, CD8+, or CD8+CD57+ T cells (not recorded which) from PBMCs. The chain employs TRBV19 and TRBJ2-7; D not certain. CDR3 region: CASRASSGYEQYF. The CDR3 nucleotides read TGTGCCAGTAGAGCCTCCTCCGGGTACGAGCAGTACTTC.